This T cell receptor beta chain derives from a study of cytomegalovirus exposure and HLA in healthy donors. The germline V and J ends were trimmed by 2 bases and 1 base, with 12 bases remaining between them. The CDR3 sequence is 15 residues long. Per the germline V gene, CDR1 is MNHNY and CDR2 is SVGAGI (reference sequence). PCR primers comprised 60 Vbeta and 13 Jbeta primers. This table comes from immunoSEQ multiplex PCR, and its TCRdb copy is limited to in-frame clones, with some not included. The data contain more than 80,000 clones, around 81% of them singletons. Study-level findings and limits: The majority of TCR sequences were rare, yet some public TCRs appeared in many donors. Sequencing likely generated an artifact that appeared as a cluster of highly shared sequence variants. The listing of 150 to 200 TCR beta chains classed them as cytomegalovirus-associated. Near-uniform donor sequencing depth was presumed by presence/absence analyses.

As regards this clone: Its matching antigen is unknown.

The specimen sequenced was PBMCs. The receptor comes from a female donor in good health and CMV-seropositive. V is TRBV6-6 and J is TRBJ2-7; tentative D call: TRBD1 (5 bases). DNA for the CDR3: TGTGCCAGCAGTTACGGGCAGGGTCCATCCTACGAGCAGTACTTC. Protein product: CASSYGQGPSYEQYF.